A selection of T cell receptor beta chains follows, all from one sample in a study of Graves' ophthalmopathy and Graves' hyperthyroidism. TCRdb reprocessed the multiplex PCR reads with MiXCR, giving one entry per CDR3 protein. The sample yields about 400,000 distinct CDR3 sequences, 15% seen once. Sequencing was carried out using peripheral blood. The receptors were gathered from a woman in her late teens or twenties with stable Graves' hyperthyroidism. Each CDR3 is given with its conserved first and last residue. The order of the fields is V gene, J gene, D gene, clone size, CDR3 protein, CDR3 DNA. A D gene is named only where the DNA matches it firmly. The size entry is marked missing in some rows and otherwise reads once, few, many or a size class.

TRBV11-3	TRBJ1-2	-	many	CASSLFPGASNYGYTF	TGTGCCAGCAGCTTATTCCCAGGAGCTTCTAACTATGGCTACACCTTC
TRBV12-3/TRBV12-4	TRBJ1-1	-	-	CASSATGIAYTDAFF	TGTGCCAGCAGTGCCACCGGGATAGCGTACACTGATGCTTTCTTT
TRBV24-1	TRBJ2-1	-	few	CATSDLGNEQFF	TGTGCCACCAGTGATTTAGGCAATGAGCAGTTCTTC
TRBV12-3/TRBV12-4	TRBJ2-4	-	many	CASGIAKNIQYF	TGTGCCAGCGGCATAGCCAAAAACATTCAGTACTTC
TRBV7-8	TRBJ1-1	-	many	CASSLGSGAAFEAFF	TGTGCCAGCAGCCTCGGGTCAGGGGCTGCTTTTGAAGCTTTCTTT
TRBV19	TRBJ2-5	-	many	CASSIGVMETQCF	TGTGCCAGTAGTATAGGAGTTATGGAGACCCAGTGCTTC
TRBV19	TRBJ1-2	-	many	CASSIDRGQRGYTF	TGTGCCAGTAGTATAGATCGAGGACAGAGGGGCTACACCTTC
TRBV12-3/TRBV12-4	TRBJ1-1	-	many	CASSLGTGPEGNTEAFF	TGTGCCAGCAGTTTAGGAACCGGTCCCGAGGGAAACACTGAAGCTTTCTTT
TRBV27	TRBJ1-2	TRBD1	many	CASSSNRGYGYTF	TGTGCCAGCAGTTCAAACAGGGGCTATGGCTACACCTTC
TRBV11-2	TRBJ1-6	TRBD1	-	CASSFGGQGSSHLHF	TGTGCCAGCAGCTTCGGGGGACAGGGCAGTTCACACCTCCACTTT
TRBV27	TRBJ1-2	-	many	CASRTGVDYGYTF	TGTGCCAGCAGAACGGGAGTGGACTATGGCTACACCTTC
TRBV20-1	TRBJ1-5	-	many	CSAQPAQNSNQPQHF	TGCAGTGCTCAACCCGCTCAAAATAGCAATCAGCCCCAGCATTTT
TRBV12-3/TRBV12-4	TRBJ2-2	-	-	CASRRGGDTGELFF	TGTGCCAGCAGAAGGGGAGGAGACACCGGGGAGCTGTTTTTT
TRBV7-9	TRBJ2-4	-	few	CASSLGAAGQLRDIQYF	TGTGCCAGCAGCTTAGGAGCAGCGGGCCAGCTGAGGGACATTCAGTACTTC
TRBV12-3/TRBV12-4	TRBJ2-4	-	-	CASGGRVDIKYF	TGTGCCAGCGGAGGCAGGGTTGACATTAAGTACTTC
TRBV2	TRBJ1-3	-	many	CASSEWVNTIYF	TGTGCCAGCAGTGAATGGGTAAACACCATATATTTT
TRBV27	TRBJ2-2	-	-	CASSFSVILAGELFF	TGTGCCAGCAGTTTTAGCGTCATTCTCGCCGGGGAGCTGTTTTTT
TRBV20-1	TRBJ1-2	-	many	CSASILGKSSNYGYTF	TGCAGTGCTAGCATACTGGGAAAGAGTTCTAACTATGGCTACACCTTC
TRBV7-2	TRBJ2-2	-	many	CASSLRWELFF	TGTGCCAGCAGCTTGCGATGGGAGCTGTTTTTT
TRBV20-1	TRBJ2-7	-	-	CSARHGQQDEQYF	TGCAGTGCTAGGCATGGCCAGCAGGACGAGCAGTACTTC
TRBV12-5	TRBJ2-2	-	many	CASRGYTGELFF	TGTGCTAGCCGGGGGTACACCGGGGAGCTGTTTTTT
TRBV6-1	TRBJ2-5	TRBD2	many	CASRTSGGAEVETQYF	TGTGCCAGTCGGACTAGCGGGGGGGCCGAGGTCGAGACCCAGTACTTC
TRBV6-2/TRBV6-3	TRBJ2-7	TRBD2	-	CASSPAVSGGSHFLYEQYF	TGTGCCAGCAGCCCCGCCGTGAGCGGGGGCTCCCACTTCCTCTACGAGCAGTACTTC
TRBV13	TRBJ1-2	-	many	CASSLGPGGGYTF	TGCGCCAGCAGCTTAGGCCCGGGAGGGGGCTACACCTTC
TRBV12-5	TRBJ1-2	-	many	CASGSRRGLDYGYTF	TGTGCTAGTGGCTCGAGGAGGGGTCTCGACTATGGCTACACCTTC
TRBV5-6	TRBJ1-1	TRBD1	many	CASSLGDSLNTEAFF	TGTGCCAGCAGCTTGGGGGACAGCCTGAACACTGAAGCTTTCTTT
TRBV19	TRBJ1-2	-	few	CASSIGGGYGYTF	TGTGCCAGTAGTATAGGCGGAGGCTATGGCTACACCTTC
TRBV6-1	TRBJ1-3	TRBD1	many	CASSEQGARSSGNTIYF	TGTGCCAGCAGTGAACAGGGGGCGCGTTCGTCTGGAAACACCATATATTTT
TRBV5-4	TRBJ1-6	-	many	CASNSIGEGANSPLHF	TGTGCCAGCAACTCAATAGGGGAAGGGGCTAATTCACCCCTCCACTTT
TRBV11-2	TRBJ1-1	-	-	CASSPYPVTEAFF	TGTGCCAGCAGCCCCTATCCTGTTACTGAAGCTTTCTTT
TRBV7-3	TRBJ2-7	-	-	CVSSLSGGLGAEQYF	TGTGTCAGCAGCTTAAGTGGCGGCCTCGGGGCCGAGCAGTACTTC
TRBV9	TRBJ1-1	-	many	CASSVGKRESEAFF	TGTGCCAGCAGCGTAGGTAAGAGGGAATCTGAAGCTTTCTTT
TRBV7-2	TRBJ2-7	TRBD2	few	CASSPSGGQTYEQYF	TGTGCCAGCAGCCCTAGCGGGGGGCAAACCTACGAGCAGTACTTC
TRBV19	TRBJ2-2	-	many	CASSPQGGTGELFF	TGTGCCAGTAGTCCCCAGGGGGGGACCGGGGAGCTGTTTTTT
TRBV6-1	TRBJ2-2	-	many	CASSGGVWELFF	TGTGCCAGCAGTGGGGGGGTTTGGGAGCTGTTTTTT
TRBV19	TRBJ1-1	TRBD1	many	CASTVGQGGTEAFF	TGTGCCAGTACCGTCGGACAGGGTGGGACTGAAGCTTTCTTT
TRBV5-1	TRBJ1-2	-	-	CASSAYGGAQGYTF	TGCGCCAGCAGCGCGTACGGGGGGGCGCAAGGCTACACCTTC
TRBV11-1	TRBJ2-2	-	few	CASSHSRGPRTGELFF	TGTGCCAGCAGCCACTCCCGGGGGCCGAGGACCGGGGAGCTGTTTTTT
TRBV2	TRBJ2-2	-	-	CASSEALWGTGELFF	TGTGCCAGCAGTGAAGCGCTATGGGGTACCGGGGAGCTGTTTTTT
TRBV20-1	TRBJ2-4	-	few	CSARERLAKNIKYF	TGCAGTGCTAGAGAACGGCTAGCCAAAAACATTAAGTACTTC
TRBV5-1	TRBJ2-2	-	-	CASSLGATFFTNTGELFF	TGCGCCAGCAGCTTGGGGGCCACATTCTTTACGAACACCGGGGAGCTGTTTTTT
TRBV11-2	TRBJ2-7	TRBD1	few	CASSLDLGQGQLYEQYF	TGTGCCAGCAGCTTAGACCTCGGACAGGGCCAGCTCTACGAGCAGTACTTC
TRBV11-2	TRBJ2-5	TRBD2	many	CASSQRGLAGGTVETQYF	TGTGCCAGCAGCCAAAGGGGTTTAGCGGGGGGGACTGTGGAGACCCAGTACTTC
TRBV15	TRBJ2-7	-	few	CATSSTRAGAYEQYF	TGTGCCACCAGCTCAACCCGGGCAGGGGCCTACGAGCAGTACTTC
TRBV12-3/TRBV12-4	TRBJ2-4	-	many	CASSLGPGRRAKNIKYF	TGTGCCAGCAGTTTAGGTCCGGGACGCCGAGCCAAAAACATTAAGTACTTC
TRBV27	TRBJ2-5	-	many	CASSLSLIGTQYF	TGTGCCAGCAGTTTATCTCTTATTGGGACCCAGTACTTC